What follows is one T cell receptor beta chain and its context. The antigen remains undetermined. The CDR3 spans 13 residues. Germline V CDR1 and CDR2: MNHNS, SASEGT. With 6 bases removed from V and 1 base from J, the gap between germline ends came to 8 bases. These data are taken from a study of cytomegalovirus exposure and HLA in healthy donors. General observations from the study: The investigators catalogued some 160 TCR beta chains as cytomegalovirus-associated.

Primers included in the PCR were 60 Vbeta and 13 Jbeta primers. Generated by immunoSEQ multiplex PCR, the TCRdb table keeps only in-frame clones and is missing some. The data hold 150,000 to 170,000 clones, with 75% observed a single time. The source material was PBMCs. The chain links TRBV6-1 to TRBJ2-3, with D perhaps matching TRBD2 (5 bases). The receptor was isolated from a man aged 18-30 years in good health and CMV-seronegative. DNA for the CDR3: TGTGCCAGCAGACTTAGCGGCACAGATACGCAGTATTTT. This gives the protein CASRLSGTDTQYF.